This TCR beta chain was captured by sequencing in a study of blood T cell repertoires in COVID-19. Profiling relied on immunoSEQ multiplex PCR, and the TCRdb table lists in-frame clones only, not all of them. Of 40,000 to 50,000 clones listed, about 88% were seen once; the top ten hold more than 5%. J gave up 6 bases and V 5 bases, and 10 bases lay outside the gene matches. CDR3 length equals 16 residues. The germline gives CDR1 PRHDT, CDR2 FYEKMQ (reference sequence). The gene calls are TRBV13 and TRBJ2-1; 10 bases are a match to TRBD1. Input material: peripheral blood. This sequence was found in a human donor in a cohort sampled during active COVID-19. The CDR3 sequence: CASSPTGTGDRNEQFF. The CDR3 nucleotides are TGTGCCAGCAGCCCTACCGGGACAGGGGATCGCAATGAGCAGTTCTTC. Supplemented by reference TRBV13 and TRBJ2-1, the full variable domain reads AAGVIQSPRHLIKEKRETATLKCYPIPRHDTVYWYQQGPGQDPQFLISFYEKMQSDKGSIPDRFSAQQFSDYHSELNMSSLELGDSALYFCASSPTGTGDRNEQFFGPGTRLTVL.